The entry below gives a single T cell receptor beta chain sequence along with its context. Its antigen is currently unknown. Clones were read by immunoSEQ multiplex PCR, and TCRdb kept only the in-frame ones, dropping some. The table has 20,000 to 25,000 clones, 74% seen once. The data originate from a study of vaccination effects on CD4 cells after COVID-19. Across the whole study: Participants completed two doses of the BNT162b2 or mRNA-1273 vaccine.

The germline V gene has CDR1 SEHNR and CDR2 FQNEAQ (reference sequence). The CDR3 loop spans 13 amino acids. Trimming took 2 bases from V and 13 from J; bases not matched to a gene: 5. In the ViraFEST assay, antigen-specific CD4+ clonotypes were identified by expansion after peptide-pool stimulation. Investigators separated out CD4+ T cells once about eleven days of culture had passed. Vaccine recipients lacked prior SARS-CoV-2 infection and had negative nucleocapsid antibodies. The clonotype was recovered from a human donor who received a COVID-19 vaccine. Material: CD4+ T cells from PBMCs cultured with SARS-CoV-2 spike peptides, obtained before COVID-19 vaccination. V is TRBV7-9 and J is TRBJ2-1; 10 nucleotides line up with TRBD2. For the CDR3, the DNA is TGTGCCAGCAGCTTAACTAGCGGGGTCCGACAGTTCTTC. Protein: CASSLTSGVRQFF.